Sequencing of this T cell receptor beta chain was carried out in a study of STAT3 mutations in large granular lymphocyte leukemia. Losses at the gene ends were 4 bases for V and 0 bases for J; bases not matched to a gene: 8. Germline CDR1 and CDR2: SGDLS and YYNGEE. CDR3 length equals 16 residues. Broader study findings: In T-cell large granular lymphocyte leukemia, about half of patients showed multiple immunodominant subclonotypes.

On this clone itself: Antigen: not known.

The protocol was immunoSEQ multiplex PCR, while the TCRdb copy is restricted to in-frame clones and leaves out a portion. The table records about 8,400 clones, around 92% of them present only once. The chain recombines TRBV9 with TRBJ1-1; the match to TRBD1 covers 8 bases. The origin of this receptor is a man between 45 and 60 years old with T-cell large granular lymphocyte leukemia. Some clones in this sample may be carry-over from other donors' samples. The material sequenced was peripheral blood mononuclear cells. The CDR3 sequence is CASSPWTGNMNTEAFF. In nucleotides, the CDR3 is TGTGCCAGCAGCCCGTGGACAGGGAACATGAACACTGAAGCTTTCTTT.